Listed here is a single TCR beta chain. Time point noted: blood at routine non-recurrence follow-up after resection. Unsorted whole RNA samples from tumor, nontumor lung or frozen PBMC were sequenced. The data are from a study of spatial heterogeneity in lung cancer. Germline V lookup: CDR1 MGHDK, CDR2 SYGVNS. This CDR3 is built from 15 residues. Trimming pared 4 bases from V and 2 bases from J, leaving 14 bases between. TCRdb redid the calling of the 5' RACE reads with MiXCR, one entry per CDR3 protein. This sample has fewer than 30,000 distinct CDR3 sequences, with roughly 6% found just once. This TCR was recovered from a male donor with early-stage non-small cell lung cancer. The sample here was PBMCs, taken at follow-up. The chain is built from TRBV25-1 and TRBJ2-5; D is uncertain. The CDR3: CASSGNDILQETQYF. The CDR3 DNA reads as TGTGCCAGCAGTGGGAATGACATACTTCAAGAGACCCAGTACTTC.